This T cell receptor beta chain was retrieved from a study of blood T cell repertoires in COVID-19. The overall study: Acute and convalescent COVID-19 specimens originated in the United States, Italy and Spain. T cells, B-cell-depleted T cells, or PBMCs provided the cDNA or gDNA that served as material.

V gave up 6 bases and J gave up 2 bases, with 13 bases separating them. Germline V gene sequence: CDR1 MNHEY, CDR2 SVGAGI. The length of the CDR3 is 14 residues. In the original processing: Amplified reference gene primers provided the basis for estimating nucleated cell counts. Assay: immunoSEQ multiplex PCR; the TCRdb copy retains only in-frame clones and omits some. That table is the source of V, J and clone size, and D and trimming were worked out from the DNA. The table includes roughly 240,000 clones, 86% detected once. The source is a man younger than 30 with active or convalescent COVID-19. Material: peripheral blood. V usage is TRBV6-5 and J usage is TRBJ2-5; weak D call: TRBD1 (5 bases). CDR3 DNA sequence: TGTGCCAGCAGACATGACAGTAAGCAAGAGACCCAGTACTTC. Amino acid sequence: CASRHDSKQETQYF.